This note documents a single TCR beta chain sequence. This sample is part of a study of shared T cell receptors in the human thymus. Measured with immunoSEQ multiplex PCR; TCRdb has only the in-frame clones, and not every one. The data hold 650,000 to 950,000 clones, with 80% to 90% observed a single time. Germline-derived CDR1 and CDR2 are MGHRA and YSYEKL. This CDR3 spans 16 amino acids. A further study also used this sample, focusing on human thymus T cells.

This TCR was sampled from a girl under two years old with a congenital heart defect. J is TRBJ2-5 and V is TRBV4-1; a weak D match, TRBD1 (5 bases). The J call is uncertain, as TRBJ2-7 better fits the DNA end. The specimen was thymocytes. The CDR3 loop is CASSQGIGQGSYEQYF. The CDR3 DNA reads TGCGCCAGCAGCCAAGGAATTGGGCAGGGCTCCTACGAGCAGTACTTC.